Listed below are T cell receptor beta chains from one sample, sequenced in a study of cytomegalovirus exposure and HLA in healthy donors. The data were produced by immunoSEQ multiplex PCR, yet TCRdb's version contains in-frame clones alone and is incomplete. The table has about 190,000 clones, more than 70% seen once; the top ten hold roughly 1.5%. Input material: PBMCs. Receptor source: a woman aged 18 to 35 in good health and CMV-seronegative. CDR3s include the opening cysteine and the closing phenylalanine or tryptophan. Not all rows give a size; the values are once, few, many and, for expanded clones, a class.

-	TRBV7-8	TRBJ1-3	CASSLVISGNTIYF
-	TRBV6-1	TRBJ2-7	CASQFTGNYEQYF
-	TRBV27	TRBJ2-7	CASSAVMRVEQYF
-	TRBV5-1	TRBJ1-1	CASRRGEGQNTEAFF
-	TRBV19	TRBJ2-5	CASRSDWSLQETQYF
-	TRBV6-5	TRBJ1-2	CASSPGAIYGYTF
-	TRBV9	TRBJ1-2	CASSHLGQEGVYGYTF
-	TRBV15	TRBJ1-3	CATSRGSVGNTIYF
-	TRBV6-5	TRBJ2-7	CASSYRQNSYEQYF
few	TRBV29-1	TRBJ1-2	CSAETGDNYGYTF
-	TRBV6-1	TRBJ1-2	CASSESAGVPGYTF
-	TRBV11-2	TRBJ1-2	CASSLDQGDGGYTF
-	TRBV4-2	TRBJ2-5	CASSQGTSEPQETQYF
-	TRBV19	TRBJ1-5	CASSTTRAGGSGNQPQHF
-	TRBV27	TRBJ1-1	CASSSPGQASEAFF
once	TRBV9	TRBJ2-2	CASSKTRGTGELFF
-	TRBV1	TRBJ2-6	CTSSQDPPLTGEPSSGANVLTF
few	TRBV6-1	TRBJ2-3	CASLQDTDTQYF
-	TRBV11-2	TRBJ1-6	CASSPGGFNNSPLHF
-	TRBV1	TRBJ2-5	CTSSHLRTGVGETQYF
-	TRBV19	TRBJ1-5	CASSSGTGGPYSNQPQHF
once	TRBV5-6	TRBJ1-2	CASSPGTGANYGYTF
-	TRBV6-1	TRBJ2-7	CASSDPTTGGLEQYF
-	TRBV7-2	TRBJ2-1	CASSLGRFISNEQFF
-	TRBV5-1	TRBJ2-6	CASSFGGNGAGANVLTF
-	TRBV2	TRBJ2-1	CATTGGLAGAVWDEQFF
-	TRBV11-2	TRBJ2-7	CASSLAEREGNEQYF
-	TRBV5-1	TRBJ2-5	CASSLGGLAGYTGETQYF
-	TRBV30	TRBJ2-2	CAWGTGVGTGELFF
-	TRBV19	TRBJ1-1	CASSITGTGMNTEAFF
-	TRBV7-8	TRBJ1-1	CASSYPGNTEAFF
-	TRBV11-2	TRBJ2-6	CASSYRVSNVLTF
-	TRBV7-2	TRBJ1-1	CASSLGLDTEAFF
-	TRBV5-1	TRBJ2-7	CASSLDGRGDEQYF
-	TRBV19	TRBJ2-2	CASNPGQGTTGELFF
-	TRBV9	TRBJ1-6	CASTRSGFESQSSYNSPLHF
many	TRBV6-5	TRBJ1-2	CASSYRGHSDGYTF
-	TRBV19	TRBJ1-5	CASSIRQGQRGNQPQHF
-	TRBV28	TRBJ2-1	CASNTRTSGGNEQFF
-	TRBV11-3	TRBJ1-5	CASSPWRGRQYSNQPQHF
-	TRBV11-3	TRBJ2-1	CASSRGTASFNEQFF
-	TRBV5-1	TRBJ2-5	CASLKGLAGSGETQYF
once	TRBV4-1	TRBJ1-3	CASSPGTNSGNTIYF
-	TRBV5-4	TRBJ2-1	CASGWGLAGLNEQFF